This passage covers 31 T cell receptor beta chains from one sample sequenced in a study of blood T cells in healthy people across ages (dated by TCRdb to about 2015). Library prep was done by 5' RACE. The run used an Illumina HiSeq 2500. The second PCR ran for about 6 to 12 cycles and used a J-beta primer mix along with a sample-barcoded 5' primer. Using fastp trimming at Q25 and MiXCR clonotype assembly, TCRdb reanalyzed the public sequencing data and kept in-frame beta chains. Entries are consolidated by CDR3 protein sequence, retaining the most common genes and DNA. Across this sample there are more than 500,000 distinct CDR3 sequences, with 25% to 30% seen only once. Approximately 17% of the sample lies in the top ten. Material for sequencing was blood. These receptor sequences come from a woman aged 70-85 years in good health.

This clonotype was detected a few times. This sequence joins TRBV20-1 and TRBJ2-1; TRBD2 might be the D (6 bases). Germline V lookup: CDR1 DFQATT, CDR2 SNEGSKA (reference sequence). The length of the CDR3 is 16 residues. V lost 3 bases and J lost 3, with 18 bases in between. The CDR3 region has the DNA TGCAGTGCTAGGGCGGCTTATAGCGGCGGCTACAATGAGCAGTTCTTC. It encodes CSARAAYSGGYNEQFF.

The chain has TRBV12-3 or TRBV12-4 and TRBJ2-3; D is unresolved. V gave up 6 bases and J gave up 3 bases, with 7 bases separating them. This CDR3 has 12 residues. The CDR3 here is CASSIWTDTQYF. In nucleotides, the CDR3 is TGTGCCAGCAGCATATGGACAGATACGCAGTATTTT.

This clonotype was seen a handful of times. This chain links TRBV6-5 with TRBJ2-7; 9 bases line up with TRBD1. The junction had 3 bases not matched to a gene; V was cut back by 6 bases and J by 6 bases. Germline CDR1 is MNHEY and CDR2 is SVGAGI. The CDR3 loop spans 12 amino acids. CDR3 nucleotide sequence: TGTGCCAGCAGCCGGACAGGGGTCGAGCAGTACTTC. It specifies CASSRTGVEQYF.

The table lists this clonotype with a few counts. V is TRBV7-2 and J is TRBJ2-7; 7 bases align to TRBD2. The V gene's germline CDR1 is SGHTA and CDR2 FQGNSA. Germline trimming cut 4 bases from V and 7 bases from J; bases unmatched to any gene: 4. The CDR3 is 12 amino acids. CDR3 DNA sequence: TGTGCCAGCAGCTCAGCGGGGCGGGAGCAGTACTTC. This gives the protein CASSSAGREQYF.

CDR3 residues: CASSHPSGGASQETQYF. In DNA, the CDR3 is TGTGCCAGCAGTCACCCTAGCGGGGGGGCATCCCAAGAGACCCAGTACTTC. This sequence joins TRBV6-2 or TRBV6-3 and TRBJ2-5; 12 bases align to TRBD2. Per germline, CDR1 MNHEY and CDR2 SVGEGT. V trimming: 5 bases; J trimming: 1 base; junction bases outside the gene matches: 8. This CDR3 has 17 residues.

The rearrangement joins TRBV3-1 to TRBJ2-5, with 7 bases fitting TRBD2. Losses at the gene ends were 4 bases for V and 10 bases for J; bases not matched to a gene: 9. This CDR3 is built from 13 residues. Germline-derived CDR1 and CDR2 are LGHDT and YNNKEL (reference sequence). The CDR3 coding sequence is TGTGCCAGCAGCCTTCTCCGGGGGGAAAACCAGTACTTC. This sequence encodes CASSLLRGENQYF.

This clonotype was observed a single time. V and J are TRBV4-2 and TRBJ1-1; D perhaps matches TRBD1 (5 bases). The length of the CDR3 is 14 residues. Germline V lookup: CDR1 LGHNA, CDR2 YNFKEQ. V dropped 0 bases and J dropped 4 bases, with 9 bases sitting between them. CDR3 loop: CASSQDRESTEAFF. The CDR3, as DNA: TGTGCCAGCAGCCAAGACAGGGAGAGCACTGAAGCTTTCTTT.

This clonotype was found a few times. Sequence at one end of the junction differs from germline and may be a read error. CDR3 amino acids: CSARVSGGSIPSF. CDR3 DNA: TGCAGTGCTAGGGTTTCAGGGGGTTCAATACCCAGCTTC. This chain connects TRBV20-1 to TRBJ1-2; 7 nucleotides match TRBD1. The CDR3 has 13 amino acids. The germline V gene has CDR1 DFQATT and CDR2 SNEGSKA (reference sequence).

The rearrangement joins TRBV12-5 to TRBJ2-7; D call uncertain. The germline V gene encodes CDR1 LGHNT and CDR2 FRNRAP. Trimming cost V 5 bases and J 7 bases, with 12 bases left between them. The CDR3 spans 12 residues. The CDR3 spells CASGQGPSEQYF. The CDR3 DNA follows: TGTGCTAGTGGTCAAGGACCGTCGGAGCAGTACTTC.

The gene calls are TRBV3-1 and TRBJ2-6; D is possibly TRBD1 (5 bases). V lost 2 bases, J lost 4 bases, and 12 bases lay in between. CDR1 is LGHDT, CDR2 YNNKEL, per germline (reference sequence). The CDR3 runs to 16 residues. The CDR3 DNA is TGTGCCAGCAGCCAACCAGGACACGCCGGGGCCAACGTCCTGACTTTC. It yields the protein CASSQPGHAGANVLTF.

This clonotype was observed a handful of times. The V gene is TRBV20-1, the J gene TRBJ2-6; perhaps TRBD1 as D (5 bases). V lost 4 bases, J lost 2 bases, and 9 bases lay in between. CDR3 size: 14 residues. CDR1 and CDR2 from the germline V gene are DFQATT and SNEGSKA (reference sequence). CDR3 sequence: CSAIRDTGANVLTF. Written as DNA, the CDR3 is TGCAGTGCTATCAGGGATACTGGGGCCAACGTCCTGACTTTC.

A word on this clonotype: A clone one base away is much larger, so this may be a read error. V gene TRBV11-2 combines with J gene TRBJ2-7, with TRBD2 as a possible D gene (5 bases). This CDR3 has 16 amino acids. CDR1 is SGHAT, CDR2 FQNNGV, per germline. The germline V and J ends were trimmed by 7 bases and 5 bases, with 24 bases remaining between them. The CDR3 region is CASTPYPDGETHEQYF. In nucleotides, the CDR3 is TGTGCCAGCACCCCTTACCCAGACGGGGAAACTCACGAGCAGTACTTC.

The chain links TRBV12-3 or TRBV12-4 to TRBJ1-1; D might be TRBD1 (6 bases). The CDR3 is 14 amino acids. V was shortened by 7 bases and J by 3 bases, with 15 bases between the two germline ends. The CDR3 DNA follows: TGTGCCAGCATCAAGAGTGGGGGCGACACTGAAGCTTTCTTT. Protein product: CASIKSGGDTEAFF.

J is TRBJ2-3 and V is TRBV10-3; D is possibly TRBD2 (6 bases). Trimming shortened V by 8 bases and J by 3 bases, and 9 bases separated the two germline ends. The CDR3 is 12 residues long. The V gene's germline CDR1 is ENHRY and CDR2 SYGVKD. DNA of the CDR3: TGTGCCATCTTCGGGGGAACAGATACGCAGTATTTT. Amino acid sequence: CAIFGGTDTQYF.

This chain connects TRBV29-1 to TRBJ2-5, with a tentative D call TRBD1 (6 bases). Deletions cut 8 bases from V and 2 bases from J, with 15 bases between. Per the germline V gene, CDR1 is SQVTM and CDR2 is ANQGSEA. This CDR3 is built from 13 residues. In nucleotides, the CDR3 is TGCAGCATCCTTTGGGGGCAACAAGAGACCCAGTACTTC. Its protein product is CSILWGQQETQYF.

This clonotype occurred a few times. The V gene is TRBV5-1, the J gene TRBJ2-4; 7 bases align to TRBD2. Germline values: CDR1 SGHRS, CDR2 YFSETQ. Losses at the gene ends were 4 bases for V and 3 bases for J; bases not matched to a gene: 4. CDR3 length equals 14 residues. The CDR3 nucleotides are TGCGCCAGCAGCCTAGCGGCCCACAAAAACATTCAGTACTTC. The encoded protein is CASSLAAHKNIQYF.

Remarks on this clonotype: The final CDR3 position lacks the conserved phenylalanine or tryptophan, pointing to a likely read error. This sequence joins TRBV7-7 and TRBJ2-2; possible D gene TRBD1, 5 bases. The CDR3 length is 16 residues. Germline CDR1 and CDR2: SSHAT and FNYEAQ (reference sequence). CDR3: CASSLALDKRSGELFL. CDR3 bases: TGTGCTAGCAGCTTAGCCCTGGACAAACGATCCGGGGAGCTGTTTCTT.

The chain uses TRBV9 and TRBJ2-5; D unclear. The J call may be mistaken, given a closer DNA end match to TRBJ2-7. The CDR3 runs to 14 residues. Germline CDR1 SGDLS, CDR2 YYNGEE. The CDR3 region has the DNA TGTGCCAGCAGTGTCGGAATCGCTGGCTACGAGCAGTACTTC. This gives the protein CASSVGIAGYEQYF.

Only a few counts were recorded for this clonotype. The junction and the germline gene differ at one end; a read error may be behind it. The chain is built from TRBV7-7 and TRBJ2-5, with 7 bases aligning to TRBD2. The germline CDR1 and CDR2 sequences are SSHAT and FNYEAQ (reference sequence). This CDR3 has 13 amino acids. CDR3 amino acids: CASSGTLRETQYF. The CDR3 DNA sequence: TGTGCTAGCAGCGGGACTTTGAGGGAGACCCAGTACTTC. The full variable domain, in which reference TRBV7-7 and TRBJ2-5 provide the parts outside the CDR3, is GAGVSQSPRYKVTKRGQDVTLRCDPISSHATLYWYQQALGQGPEFLTYFNYEAQPDKSGLPSDRFSAERPEGSISTLTIQRTEQRDSAMYRCASSGTLRETQYFGPGTRLLVL.

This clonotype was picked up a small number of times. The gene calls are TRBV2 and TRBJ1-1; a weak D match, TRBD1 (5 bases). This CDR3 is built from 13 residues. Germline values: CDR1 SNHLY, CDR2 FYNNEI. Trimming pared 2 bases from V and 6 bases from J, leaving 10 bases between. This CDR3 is CASSERQGAEAFF. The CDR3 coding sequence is TGTGCCAGCAGTGAAAGACAAGGGGCTGAAGCTTTCTTT.

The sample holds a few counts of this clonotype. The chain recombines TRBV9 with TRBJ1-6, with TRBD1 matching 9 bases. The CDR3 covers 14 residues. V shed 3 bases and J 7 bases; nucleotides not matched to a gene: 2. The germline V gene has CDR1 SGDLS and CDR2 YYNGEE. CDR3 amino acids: CASSAGTGNSPLHF. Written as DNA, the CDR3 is TGTGCCAGCAGCGCCGGGACAGGGAATTCACCCCTCCACTTT.

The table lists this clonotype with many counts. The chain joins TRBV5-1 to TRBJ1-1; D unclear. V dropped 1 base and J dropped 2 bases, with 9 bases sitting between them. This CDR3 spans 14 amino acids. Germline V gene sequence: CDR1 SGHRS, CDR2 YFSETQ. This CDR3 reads CASSLRTANTEAFF. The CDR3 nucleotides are TGCGCCAGCAGCTTGCGGACGGCTAACACTGAAGCTTTCTTT.

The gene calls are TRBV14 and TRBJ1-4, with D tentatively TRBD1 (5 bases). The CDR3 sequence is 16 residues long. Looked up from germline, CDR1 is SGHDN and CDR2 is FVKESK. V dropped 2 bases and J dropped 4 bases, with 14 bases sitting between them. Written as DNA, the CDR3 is TGTGCCAGCAGCCAATACACAGGATCGGGTAATGAAAAACTGTTTTTT. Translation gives CASSQYTGSGNEKLFF. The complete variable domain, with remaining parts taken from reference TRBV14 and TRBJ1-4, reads EAGVTQFPSHSVIEKGQTVTLRCDPISGHDNLYWYRRVMGKEIKFLLHFVKESKQDESGMPNNRFLAERTGGTYSTLKVQPAELEDSGVYFCASSQYTGSGNEKLFFGSGTQLSVL.

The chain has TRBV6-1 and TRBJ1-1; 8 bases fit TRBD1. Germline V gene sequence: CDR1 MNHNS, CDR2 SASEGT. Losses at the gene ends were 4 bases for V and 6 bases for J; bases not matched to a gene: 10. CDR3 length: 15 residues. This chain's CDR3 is CASSGQTGEWSEAFF. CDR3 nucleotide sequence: TGTGCCAGCAGTGGCCAGACAGGGGAATGGTCTGAAGCTTTCTTT.

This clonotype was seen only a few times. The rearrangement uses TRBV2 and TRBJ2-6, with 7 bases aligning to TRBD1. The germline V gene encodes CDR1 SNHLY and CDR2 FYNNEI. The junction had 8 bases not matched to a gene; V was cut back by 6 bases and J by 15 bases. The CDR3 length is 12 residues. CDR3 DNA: TGTGCCAGCAGGGTAACAGGGGAAGGCCTGACTTTC. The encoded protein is CASRVTGEGLTF. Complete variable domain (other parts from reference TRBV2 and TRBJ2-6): EPEVTQTPSHQVTQMGQEVILRCVPISNHLYFYWYRQILGQKVEFLVSFYNNEISEKSEIFDDQFSVERPDGSNFTLKIRSTKLEDSAMYFCASRVTGEGLTFGAGSRLTVL.

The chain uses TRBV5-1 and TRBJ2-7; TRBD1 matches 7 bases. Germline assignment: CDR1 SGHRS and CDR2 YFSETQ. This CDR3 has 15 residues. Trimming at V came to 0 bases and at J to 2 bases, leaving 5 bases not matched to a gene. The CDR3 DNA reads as TGCGCCAGCAGCTTGGCAAGGGGGCCTACCTACGAGCAGTACTTC. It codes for CASSLARGPTYEQYF.

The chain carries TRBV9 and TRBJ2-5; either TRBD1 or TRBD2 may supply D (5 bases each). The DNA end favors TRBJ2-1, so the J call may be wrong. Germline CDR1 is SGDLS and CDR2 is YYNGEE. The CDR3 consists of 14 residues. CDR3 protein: CASSVAGPRDEQFF. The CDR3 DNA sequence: TGTGCCAGCAGCGTAGCGGGGCCCCGGGATGAGCAGTTCTTC.

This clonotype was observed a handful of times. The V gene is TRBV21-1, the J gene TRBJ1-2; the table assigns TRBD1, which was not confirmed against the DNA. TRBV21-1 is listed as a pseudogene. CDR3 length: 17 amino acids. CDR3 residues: CASSTRDRGKENYGYTF. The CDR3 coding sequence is TGTGCCAGCAGCACTAGGGACAGGGGGAAGGAAAACTATGGCTACACCTTC.

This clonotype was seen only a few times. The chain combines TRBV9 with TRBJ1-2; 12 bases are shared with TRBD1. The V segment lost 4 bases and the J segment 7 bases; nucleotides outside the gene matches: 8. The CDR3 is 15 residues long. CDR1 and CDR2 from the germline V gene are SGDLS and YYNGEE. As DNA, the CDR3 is TGTGCCAGCAGCACCGGGACAGGGGGCCCCGTTGGCTACACCTTC. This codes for CASSTGTGGPVGYTF.

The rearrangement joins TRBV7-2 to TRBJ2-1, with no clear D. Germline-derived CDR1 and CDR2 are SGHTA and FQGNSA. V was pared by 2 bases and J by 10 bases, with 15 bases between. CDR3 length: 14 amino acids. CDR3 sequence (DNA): TGTGCCAGCAGCTTATCACCAACAACGGAGGAGCAGTTCTTC. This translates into CASSLSPTTEEQFF.

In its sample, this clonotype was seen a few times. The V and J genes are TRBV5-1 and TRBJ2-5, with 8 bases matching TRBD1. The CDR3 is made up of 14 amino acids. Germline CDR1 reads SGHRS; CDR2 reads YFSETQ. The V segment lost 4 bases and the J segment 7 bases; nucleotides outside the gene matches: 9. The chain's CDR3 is CASSLGTGLGTQYF. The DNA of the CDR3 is TGCGCCAGCAGCCTCGGGACAGGCTTGGGGACCCAGTACTTC.